Each of the 32 T cell receptor beta chains below was sequenced from the same sample in a study of T cell responses to AZD1222 COVID-19 vaccine (dated by TCRdb to about 2021). Taken with the paper, the label for time point translates to: baseline before first vaccination. The receptor library was made with the immunoSEQ multiplex PCR assay. TCRdb provides this immuneACCESS table in a form limited to in-frame rearrangements. Some clones are lacking; in checked studies, under half of them reflect an unresolved V gene, and why the rest are absent is not known. The sample table lists 200,000 to 300,000 clones, just over 90% of them with a count of one. 0.5% to 0.7% of the sample goes to the ten largest clones. The source was peripheral blood, collected on day 0 of AZD1222 vaccination. These receptors all come from an adult in good health.

Only one count was recorded for this clone. The chain is built from TRBV3-1 (or the pseudogene TRBV3-2) and TRBJ2-6, with a tentative D call TRBD2 (6 bases). Trimming shortened V by 3 bases and J by 0 bases, and 9 bases separated the two germline ends. CDR3 length equals 16 residues. Germline CDR1 is LGHDT and CDR2 is YNNKEL (reference sequence). The DNA for the CDR3 is TGTGCCAGCAGCCATTGGGGGGACTCTGGGGCCAACGTCCTGACTTTC. Its translation: CASSHWGDSGANVLTF.

The genes are TRBV19 and TRBJ1-3; D remains ambiguous. The CDR3 consists of 14 residues. Looked up from germline, CDR1 is LNHDA and CDR2 is SQIVND (reference sequence). The ends were cut back, 5 bases at V and 4 bases at J, with 12 bases in the middle. CDR3 protein: CASSPTGDGNTIYF. The CDR3 region has the DNA TGTGCCAGTAGTCCAACGGGAGACGGAAACACCATATATTTT.

V gene TRBV10-3 combines with J gene TRBJ1-2; D ambiguous. V shed 0 bases and J shed 6 bases, with 8 bases lying between them. The germline gives CDR1 ENHRY, CDR2 SYGVKD. The CDR3 is 13 amino acids. This CDR3 reads CAISESRDDGYTF. The CDR3 DNA reads as TGTGCCATCAGTGAGTCGAGGGATGATGGCTACACCTTC.

The chain links TRBV28 to TRBJ1-4; D call uncertain. This CDR3 is built from 16 residues. V gave up 2 bases and J gave up 0 bases, with 10 bases separating them. Germline V gives CDR1 MDHEN, CDR2 SYDVKM. Here the CDR3 DNA reads TGTGCCAGCAGTTTACAAAACAGAGCAACTAATGAAAAACTGTTTTTT. Protein sequence: CASSLQNRATNEKLFF.

This clone was found once. The CDR3: CASSLGRVNYGYTF. The CDR3 nucleotides read TGTGCCAGCAGCTTGGGCAGGGTCAACTATGGCTACACCTTC. This chain uses TRBV5-8 with TRBJ1-2, with a weak D call TRBD1 (5 bases). The CDR3 runs 14 residues. Germline assignment: CDR1 SGHTS and CDR2 YDEGEE. Trimming cost V 0 bases and J 2 bases, with 8 bases left between them.

The chain carries TRBV6-5 and TRBJ2-1, with 13 bases identical to TRBD2. This CDR3 is built from 16 residues. V shed 2 bases, J shed 12 bases, and the junction held 10 bases outside the gene matches. Per germline, CDR1 MNHEY and CDR2 SVGAGI. The CDR3 protein is CASSYIGTSGIWVQFF. The CDR3 DNA reads TGTGCCAGCAGTTACATCGGGACTAGCGGGATTTGGGTGCAGTTCTTC.

The J gene is TRBJ1-2, the V gene TRBV12-3 or TRBV12-4, with a tentative D call TRBD1 (6 bases). The CDR3 runs 13 residues. Trimming stripped 6 bases from V and 6 bases from J, with 14 bases between. CDR3 residues: CASSQTGSDGYTF. CDR3 coding DNA: TGTGCCAGCAGCCAAACAGGGTCGGATGGCTACACCTTC.

The chain recombines TRBV2 with TRBJ2-3; unclear D gene. V was shortened by 1 base and J by 0 bases, with 8 bases between the two germline ends. Germline CDR1 and CDR2: SNHLY and FYNNEI. This CDR3 has 15 amino acids. Written as DNA, the CDR3 is TGTGCCAGCAGTGAAGACAGTCCTAGCACAGATACGCAGTATTTT. Translating gives CASSEDSPSTDTQYF.

The CDR3 coding sequence is TGTGCCAGCAGCTTGGCGGCGGGGGGCTATAGCACAGATACGCAGTATTTT. Its protein product is CASSLAAGGYSTDTQYF. The chain recombines TRBV28 with TRBJ2-3, with 8 bases fitting TRBD2. V dropped 6 bases and J dropped 0; count of bases not matched to a gene: 11. The CDR3 consists of 17 residues. CDR1 is MDHEN and CDR2 is SYDVKM in the germline V gene.

V gene TRBV7-9 combines with J gene TRBJ1-2; D call uncertain. The CDR3 is made up of 13 amino acids. Germline V gene data show CDR1 as SEHNR and CDR2 as FQNEAQ (reference sequence). V dropped 5 bases and J dropped 10 bases, with 17 bases sitting between them. In nucleotides, the CDR3 is TGTGCCAGCAGCACCACCATGGACCAGATCTACACCTTC. It is translated as CASSTTMDQIYTF.

The chain employs TRBV3-1 (or the pseudogene TRBV3-2) and TRBJ1-1; a weak D match, TRBD1 (6 bases). CDR3 length: 14 amino acids. Germline loops: CDR1 LGHDT, CDR2 YNNKEL (reference sequence). V gave up 2 bases and J gave up 3 bases, with 10 bases separating them. CDR3 residues: CASSQQQGHTEAFF. The CDR3 DNA reads TGTGCCAGCAGCCAACAACAGGGCCACACTGAAGCTTTCTTT.

V usage is TRBV7-9 and J usage is TRBJ2-1; D unclear. CDR1 is SEHNR and CDR2 is FQNEAQ in the germline V gene (reference sequence). This CDR3 contains 12 residues. Deletions cut 2 bases from V and 7 bases from J, with 6 bases between. CDR3 sequence (DNA): TGTGCCAGCAGCTTAAGTCGTAATGAGCAGTTCTTC. This sequence encodes CASSLSRNEQFF.

The V gene is TRBV6-2 or TRBV6-3, the J gene TRBJ1-2; D perhaps matches TRBD1 (6 bases). The V end lost 2 bases, the J end lost 7 bases, and 14 bases lay between the germline ends. CDR3 length: 14 amino acids. Germline V gene sequence: CDR1 MNHEY, CDR2 SVGEGT. CDR3 sequence (DNA): TGTGCCAGCAGTTACCCGGCCAGGGGTGGTGGCTACACCTTC. Protein product: CASSYPARGGGYTF.

V gene TRBV5-4 combines with J gene TRBJ2-5; TRBD2 aligns across 14 bases. Per germline, CDR1 SGHNT and CDR2 YYREEE (reference sequence). The CDR3 sequence is 16 residues long. The J segment lost 1 base and the V segment lost 2 bases, leaving 1 base of the junction unmatched. CDR3 amino acids: CASSLGLAGGQETQYF. The CDR3 DNA sequence: TGTGCCAGCAGCTTAGGACTAGCGGGGGGCCAAGAGACCCAGTACTTC.

The chain recombines TRBV28 with TRBJ1-5; D unclear. Looked up from germline, CDR1 is MDHEN and CDR2 is SYDVKM. The CDR3 loop spans 15 amino acids. V was pared by 5 bases and J by 4 bases, with 15 bases between. CDR3 in amino acids: CASSPFRPKNQPQHF. The CDR3, as DNA: TGTGCCAGCAGTCCGTTCCGACCGAAGAATCAGCCCCAGCATTTT.

V usage is TRBV7-2 and J usage is TRBJ1-2; D not certain. The germline V gene encodes CDR1 SGHTA and CDR2 FQGNSA. This CDR3 is built from 15 residues. Trimming shortened V by 1 base and J by 2 bases, and 11 bases separated the two germline ends. CDR3 sequence reads: CASSLVAGPNYGYTF. The CDR3 DNA is TGTGCCAGCAGCTTAGTTGCCGGACCCAACTATGGCTACACCTTC.

Only one count was recorded for this clone. The chain joins TRBV6-5 to TRBJ1-5; D gene unclear. The V gene's germline CDR1 is MNHEY and CDR2 SVGAGI. V lost 6 bases to trimming and J lost 2 bases, with 14 bases between them. CDR3 length: 15 residues. The CDR3 region is CASSRGTDRNQPQHF. The CDR3 DNA reads TGTGCCAGCAGCCGTGGCACCGATCGCAATCAGCCCCAGCATTTT.

This clone was counted once. The J gene is TRBJ2-6, the V gene TRBV5-4; 8 bases are a match to TRBD1. Germline V gene lookup returns CDR1 SGHNT and CDR2 YYREEE (reference sequence). Trimming at V came to 0 bases and at J to 3 bases, leaving 5 bases not matched to a gene. The CDR3 totals 17 residues. Written as DNA, the CDR3 is TGTGCCAGCAGCTTGGGACAGGGGAAAGGTGGGGCCAACGTCCTGACTTTC. Its translation: CASSLGQGKGGANVLTF.

The chain recombines TRBV11-3 with TRBJ2-3; 9 bases are a match to TRBD2. Germline V gene data show CDR1 as SGHNT and CDR2 as YENEEA. V was clipped by 0 bases and J by 4 bases; unmatched bases: 5. The length of the CDR3 is 16 residues. The CDR3 region has the DNA TGTGCCAGCAGCTTAGAGGCTAGCGGGAACGCAGATACGCAGTATTTT. As protein: CASSLEASGNADTQYF.

J is TRBJ2-3 and V is TRBV9, with TRBD1 matching 9 bases. The trim removed 0 bases at V and 4 bases at J, leaving 3 bases unmatched. CDR3 length equals 15 residues. Germline lookup yields CDR1 SGDLS and CDR2 YYNGEE. CDR3 loop: CASSVVGQGSDTQYF. The CDR3, as DNA: TGTGCCAGCAGCGTAGTCGGACAGGGGTCAGATACGCAGTATTTT.

The sample holds a few counts of this clone. This chain connects TRBV4-3 to TRBJ1-1; 10 bases map to TRBD1. CDR3 size: 14 residues. Germline CDR1 LGHNA, CDR2 YSLEER. After removal of 1 base from V and 11 bases from J, the junction contained 7 bases not matched to a gene. The CDR3 region has the DNA TGCGCCAGCAGCCAAGCGGACTCGGACAGGGGGGCTTTCTTT. It is translated as CASSQADSDRGAFF.

The genes are TRBV29-1 and TRBJ2-7; 7 bases line up with TRBD1. Germline values: CDR1 SQVTM, CDR2 ANQGSEA. Trimming cost V 4 bases and J 6 bases; bases outside gene matches: 3. This CDR3 comprises 11 residues. CDR3 sequence: CSVARQGEQYF. CDR3 nucleotide sequence: TGCAGCGTTGCGAGACAGGGCGAGCAGTACTTC.

As for this clone: At one boundary the junction diverges from the germline segment, which might be a read error. The genes are TRBV9 and TRBJ2-7; perhaps TRBD1 as D (5 bases). The CDR3 is 12 amino acids. Germline lookup yields CDR1 SGDLS and CDR2 YYNGEE. The DNA of the CDR3 is TGTGCCAGCAGCGCCCCAACGGCAGGGATGGACTTC. It is translated as CASSAPTAGMDF. The full variable domain, completed using reference TRBV9 and TRBJ2-7, is DSGVTQTPKHLITATGQRVTLRCSPRSGDLSVYWYQQSLDQGLQFLIQYYNGEERAKGNILERFSAQQFPDLHSELNLSSLELGDSALYFCASSAPTAGMDFGPGTRLTVT.

The chain couples TRBV20-1 to TRBJ2-7; D is possibly TRBD1 (6 bases). Trimming removed 6 bases at V and 3 bases at J, with 9 bases between. From germline, CDR1 is DFQATT and CDR2 SNEGSKA (reference sequence). This CDR3 has 11 residues. The CDR3 reads CSARDNYEQYF. In nucleotides, the CDR3 is TGCAGTGCCAGGGACAACTACGAGCAGTACTTC.

This chain links TRBV28 with TRBJ1-4; D gene uncertain. Trimming left V 3 bases short and J 0 bases short, with 5 bases between. The CDR3 is made up of 14 amino acids. Per germline, CDR1 MDHEN and CDR2 SYDVKM. This CDR3 is CASSLPATNEKLFF. The CDR3 bases are TGTGCCAGCAGTTTGCCGGCAACTAATGAAAAACTGTTTTTT.

This chain uses TRBV11-3 with TRBJ2-1; the match to TRBD1 covers 8 bases. With V trimmed by 0 bases and J by 5 bases, 9 bases remained unmatched. The CDR3 spans 17 residues. The germline V gene has CDR1 SGHNT and CDR2 YENEEA. The CDR3 sequence: CASSLDGGRTGNNEQFF. In DNA form, the CDR3 reads TGTGCCAGCAGCTTAGATGGGGGGAGGACAGGGAACAATGAGCAGTTCTTC.

The V gene is TRBV5-6, the J gene TRBJ1-4; D is unresolved. In germline, CDR1 is SGHDT, CDR2 YYEEEE. V shed 1 base and J shed 4 bases, with 8 bases lying between them. This CDR3 region has 14 residues. This CDR3 is CASSLPGFNEKLFF. CDR3 DNA sequence: TGTGCCAGCAGCTTGCCGGGATTTAATGAAAAACTGTTTTTT.

The V call is TRBV6-4, the J call TRBJ1-3; 7 nucleotides agree with TRBD1. With V trimmed by 10 bases and J by 2 bases, 5 bases remained unmatched. Germline values: CDR1 MRHNA, CDR2 SNTAGT. The CDR3 loop spans 13 amino acids. CDR3 region: CANPRGAGNTIYF. CDR3 DNA sequence: TGTGCCAACCCCAGGGGGGCTGGAAACACCATATATTTT.

The rearrangement joins TRBV5-1 to TRBJ1-1, with TRBD1 identical over 7 bases. The J segment lost 5 bases and the V segment lost 0 bases, leaving 7 bases of the junction unmatched. Germline V CDR1 and CDR2: SGHRS, YFSETQ. CDR3 length: 15 residues. The CDR3 DNA reads TGCGCCAGCAGCTTGGCCAACCAGGGGGGAACTGAAGCTTTCTTT. Protein product: CASSLANQGGTEAFF. The full variable domain, in which reference TRBV5-1 and TRBJ1-1 provide the parts outside the CDR3, is KAGVTQTPRYLIKTRGQQVTLSCSPISGHRSVSWYQQTPGQGLQFLFEYFSETQRNKGNFPGRFSGRQFSNSRSEMNVSTLELGDSALYLCASSLANQGGTEAFFGQGTRLTVV.

DNA for the CDR3: TGCGCCAGCAGCCAGGCACACAGGGCGGAGGGCGCCGGGGAGCTGTTTTTT. This encodes CASSQAHRAEGAGELFF. The chain uses TRBV5-1 and TRBJ2-2; the D call may be TRBD1 or TRBD2 (6 bases each). V was cut by 4 bases and J by 6 bases, with 22 bases left in between. Germline V CDR1 and CDR2: SGHRS, YFSETQ. This CDR3 contains 17 residues. Based on the CDR3 plus reference TRBV5-1 and TRBJ2-2, the full variable domain is KAGVTQTPRYLIKTRGQQVTLSCSPISGHRSVSWYQQTPGQGLQFLFEYFSETQRNKGNFPGRFSGRQFSNSRSEMNVSTLELGDSALYLCASSQAHRAEGAGELFFGEGSRLTVL.

The chain carries TRBV19 and TRBJ2-3, with 8 bases matching TRBD2. There are 16 residues in the CDR3. Trimming removed 7 bases from V and 6 bases from J; junction bases left unmatched: 15. Germline V CDR1 and CDR2: LNHDA, SQIVND (reference sequence). DNA for the CDR3: TGTGCCAGTACCGGGTTTCCGGGAGGGCCTCGGGATACGCAGTATTTT. This sequence encodes CASTGFPGGPRDTQYF.

The chain joins TRBV7-8 to TRBJ1-2; possible D gene TRBD1, 5 bases. This CDR3 region has 15 residues. Germline V gene sequence: CDR1 SGHVS, CDR2 FQNEAQ. V was trimmed by 5 bases and J by 0 bases, leaving 13 bases between them. CDR3 amino acids: CASSRGDSANYGYTF. For the CDR3, the DNA is TGTGCCAGCAGCCGAGGGGATTCAGCTAACTATGGCTACACCTTC. Supplemented by reference TRBV7-8 and TRBJ1-2, the full variable domain reads GAGVSQSPRYKVAKRGQDVALRCDPISGHVSLFWYQQALGQGPEFLTYFQNEAQLDKSGLPSDRFFAERPEGSVSTLKIQRTQQEDSAVYLCASSRGDSANYGYTFGSGTRLTVV.